What follows are 2 T cell receptor beta chains derived from one specimen sequenced in a study of cytomegalovirus exposure and HLA in healthy donors. Both 60 Vbeta primers and 13 Jbeta primers went into the PCR. Profiled with immunoSEQ multiplex PCR; TCRdb holds only in-frame clones, not every one. In the table there are 100,000 to 150,000 clones, about 83% of which are singletons. The specimen was PBMCs. These TCRs come from a man aged 30-40 years in good health and CMV-seronegative.

V is TRBV28 and J is TRBJ1-1; TRBD1 agrees at 9 bases. CDR1 is MDHEN and CDR2 is SYDVKM in the germline V gene. V trimming: 7 bases; J trimming: 2 bases; junction bases outside the gene matches: 8. This CDR3 contains 15 residues. Here the CDR3 reads CASKRQGVFNTEAFF. CDR3 DNA: TGTGCCAGCAAACGACAGGGGGTCTTTAACACTGAAGCTTTCTTT.

The J gene is TRBJ2-7, the V gene TRBV5-1; 9 nucleotides agree with TRBD1. The CDR3 is 15 amino acids. Germline V gives CDR1 SGHRS, CDR2 YFSETQ. Trimming removed 4 bases from V and 0 bases from J; junction bases left unmatched: 5. In nucleotides, the CDR3 is TGCGCCAGCAGCCCGGACAGGGGACTCTCCTACGAGCAGTACTTC. Translation gives CASSPDRGLSYEQYF.